This TCR beta chain was obtained from a study of molecular identifiers for immune sequencing clone quantification. The study, taken as a whole, reports: Because of identical TCR molecules sharing a barcode, sizes of highly expanded clones could be underestimated. Over 99% of CMV-specific effector molecules, but under 1% of naive ones, were in clones above 20 copies. Spike-in Jurkat TCR RNA from a single cell reportedly registered among about a million naive cells.

Preparation of naive CD8 libraries involved about 18,000 to 1,000,000 sorted cells and 10%, 30% or 50% RNA. This CDR3 contains 14 residues. After removal of 2 bases from V and 5 bases from J, the junction contained 5 bases not matched to a gene. Germline CDR1 is SGHAT and CDR2 is FQNNGV. TCRdb fed the PCR reads into MiXCR, producing one record per CDR3 protein. The data show more than 60,000 distinct CDR3 sequences, with roughly 17% seen just once and approximately 1.6% held by the top ten. This clonotype was picked up a small number of times. Its antigen is unidentified. The clonotype originates from a human donor in good health. Some libraries in this study had Jurkat cell RNA spiked in. This sequence joins TRBV11-2 and TRBJ2-7, with 8 nucleotides matching TRBD2. Material: naive CD8+ T cells from blood, with Jurkat cell RNA spiked in. The subset: FACS-sorted CD8+CD4-CCR7+CD45RA+ naive T cells. CDR3 protein: CASSLSGGPNEQYF. The CDR3, as DNA: TGTGCCAGCAGCTTATCGGGAGGGCCCAACGAGCAGTACTTC.